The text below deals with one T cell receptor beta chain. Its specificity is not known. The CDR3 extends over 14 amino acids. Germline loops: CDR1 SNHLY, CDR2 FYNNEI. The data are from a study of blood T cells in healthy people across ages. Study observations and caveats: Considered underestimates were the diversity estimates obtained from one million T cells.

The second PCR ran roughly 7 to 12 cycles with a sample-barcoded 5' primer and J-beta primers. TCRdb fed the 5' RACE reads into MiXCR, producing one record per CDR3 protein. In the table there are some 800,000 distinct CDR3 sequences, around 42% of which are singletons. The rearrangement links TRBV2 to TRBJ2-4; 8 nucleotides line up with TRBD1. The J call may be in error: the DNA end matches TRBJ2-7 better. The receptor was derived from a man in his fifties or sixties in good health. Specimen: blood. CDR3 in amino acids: CASSETGVGGEQYF. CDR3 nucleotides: TGTGCCAGCAGTGAGACAGGGGTGGGGGGCGAGCAGTACTTC.